One and the same sample provided the 31 T cell receptor beta chains below, sequenced in a study of shared clonotypes between healthy human individuals. Some clones are missing from TCRdb's copy, which holds only in-frame ones; the method was immunoSEQ multiplex PCR. This sample carries 600,000 to 750,000 clones, roughly 88% of them seen once, and the ten largest clones take 30% to 35%. Sequencing was performed on memory CD8+ T cells from PBMCs. Subset here: CD45RO+ cells pooled with CCR7-negative TemRA cells. The receptors originated from a man aged 18 to 29 in good health. Some clones in this sample may be carry-over from other donors' samples.

J is TRBJ2-1 and V is TRBV29-1; a possible D gene is TRBD1 (6 bases). The germline CDR1 and CDR2 sequences are SQVTM and ANQGSEA. V was cut by 2 bases and J by 1 base, with 18 bases left in between. The CDR3 contains 17 residues. The CDR3 region has the DNA TGCAGCGTTGAACCCCTAGGGGGATTAAGTTCCTACAATGAGCAGTTCTTC. As protein: CSVEPLGGLSSYNEQFF.

The J gene is TRBJ2-2, the V gene TRBV9; TRBD1 might be the D (6 bases). This CDR3 is built from 17 residues. Germline CDR1 SGDLS, CDR2 YYNGEE. Trimming took 4 bases from V and 2 from J, leaving 18 bases between them. Written as DNA, the CDR3 is TGTGCCAGCAGCTGGAGCCCCGGGACACCAAACACCGGGGAGCTGTTTTTT. Amino acid sequence: CASSWSPGTPNTGELFF.

To note about this clone: Distinct nucleotide sequences in the sample also encode this CDR3. The chain carries TRBV28 and TRBJ2-7, with 10 bases lining up with TRBD1. From germline, CDR1 is MDHEN and CDR2 SYDVKM. The CDR3 is 14 residues long. V lost 7 bases, J lost 1 base, and 4 bases stayed unmatched. DNA for the CDR3: TGTGCCAGCACCTGGACAGGGGGTTCCTACGAGCAGTACTTC. Protein: CASTWTGGSYEQYF.

V and J are TRBV27 and TRBJ2-7; possible D gene TRBD1, 8 bases. This CDR3 has 14 residues. Germline V CDR1 and CDR2: MNHEY, SMNVEV (reference sequence). V was trimmed by 3 bases and J by 5 bases, leaving 14 bases between them. CDR3 in DNA: TGTGCCAGCAGTTTCCAGGGGGCGGGGGACGAGCAGTACTTC. Amino acid sequence: CASSFQGAGDEQYF.

The chain carries TRBV27 and TRBJ1-1, with D possibly matching TRBD1 (6 bases). This CDR3 has 15 amino acids. Germline loops: CDR1 MNHEY, CDR2 SMNVEV (reference sequence). Between the trimmed V and J ends, which lost 8 bases and 1 base, there was a span of 17 bases. For the CDR3, the DNA is TGTGCCAGCGCCCCCTTGGGGGCCCAGAACACTGAAGCTTTCTTT. It yields the protein CASAPLGAQNTEAFF.

On this clone itself: The same CDR3 is also encoded by other DNA sequences in this sample. The CDR3 DNA reads as TGTGCCAGCAGTTTATTCCGGGGGGGCACTGAAGCTTTCTTT. The encoded protein is CASSLFRGGTEAFF. The J gene is TRBJ1-1, the V gene TRBV28, with D perhaps TRBD1 (5 bases). CDR3 length: 14 amino acids. V lost 1 base and J 4 bases, leaving 10 bases between the germline ends. The germline V gene has CDR1 MDHEN and CDR2 SYDVKM.

The chain joins TRBV15 to TRBJ1-5; TRBD1 is a possible D gene (6 bases). The V gene lost 2 bases and the J gene lost 1 base, with 9 bases spanning the gap. The CDR3 is 15 residues long. Germline loops: CDR1 LNHNV, CDR2 YYDKDF (reference sequence). The CDR3 loop is CATSRSQGSNQPQHF. DNA of the CDR3: TGTGCCACCAGCAGATCCCAGGGGAGCAATCAGCCCCAGCATTTT.

The rearrangement links TRBV21-1 to TRBJ2-6. TRBV21-1 is shown as a pseudogene. The CDR3 extends over 17 amino acids. CDR3 in amino acids: CASSTPSMSSGANVLTF. CDR3 DNA sequence: TGTGCCAGCAGCACTCCCAGTATGAGCTCTGGGGCCAACGTCCTGACTTTC.

The chain is built from TRBV2 and TRBJ2-7, with TRBD1 matching 12 bases. V shed 4 bases, J shed 7 bases, and the junction held 5 bases outside the gene matches. CDR3 length: 14 amino acids. Per germline, CDR1 SNHLY and CDR2 FYNNEI. CDR3 DNA: TGTGCCAGCAGTGCCGGGACAGGGGGCCCGGAGCAGTACTTC. Translation gives CASSAGTGGPEQYF. The complete variable domain, with remaining parts taken from reference TRBV2 and TRBJ2-7, reads EPEVTQTPSHQVTQMGQEVILRCVPISNHLYFYWYRQILGQKVEFLVSFYNNEISEKSEIFDDQFSVERPDGSNFTLKIRSTKLEDSAMYFCASSAGTGGPEQYFGPGTRLTVT.

The chain recombines TRBV9 with TRBJ2-2; a possible D gene is TRBD1 (6 bases). This CDR3 spans 17 amino acids. V was pared by 1 base and J by 0 bases, with 13 bases between. From germline, CDR1 is SGDLS and CDR2 YYNGEE. The CDR3 region is CASSVPGQPANTGELFF. The DNA for the CDR3 is TGTGCCAGCAGCGTACCAGGACAGCCCGCGAACACCGGGGAGCTGTTTTTT. Combining the CDR3 with reference TRBV9 and TRBJ2-2 gives the whole variable domain DSGVTQTPKHLITATGQRVTLRCSPRSGDLSVYWYQQSLDQGLQFLIQYYNGEERAKGNILERFSAQQFPDLHSELNLSSLELGDSALYFCASSVPGQPANTGELFFGEGSRLTVL.

The rearrangement links TRBV11-3 to TRBJ2-2, with 7 bases that match TRBD1. This CDR3 region has 16 residues. Per germline, CDR1 SGHNT and CDR2 YENEEA. The V segment lost 5 bases and the J segment 3 bases; nucleotides outside the gene matches: 9. The CDR3 region is CASSPRVGQHTGELFF. DNA for the CDR3: TGTGCCAGCAGCCCCCGGGTGGGACAGCACACCGGGGAGCTGTTTTTT.

The CDR3 loop reads CASSAILAGGPGEQFF. Here the CDR3 DNA reads TGTGCCAGCAGCGCTATTCTAGCGGGAGGGCCAGGTGAGCAGTTCTTC. The chain joins TRBV9 to TRBJ2-1, with 12 bases fitting TRBD2. V trimming: 3 bases; J trimming: 9 bases; junction bases outside the gene matches: 10. Germline lookup yields CDR1 SGDLS and CDR2 YYNGEE. CDR3 length equals 16 residues.

This chain connects TRBV6-1 to TRBJ1-3, with D possibly being TRBD1 (5 bases). The CDR3 contains 17 residues. CDR1 and CDR2 from the germline V gene are MNHNS and SASEGT. V dropped 7 bases and J dropped 0 bases, with 19 bases sitting between them. As DNA, the CDR3 is TGTGCCAGCACCGAAGCGGTGGGACCGATCTCTGGAAACACCATATATTTT. Translated, it gives CASTEAVGPISGNTIYF.

The chain is built from TRBV7-9 and TRBJ2-1, with 10 bases that match TRBD2. From germline, CDR1 is SEHNR and CDR2 FQNEAQ (reference sequence). CDR3 length equals 16 residues. V gave up 7 bases and J gave up 6 bases; unmatched junction bases: 12. The DNA for the CDR3 is TGTGCCAGCACCACCCCTCTAGCGGGAGTCCGCAATGAGCAGTTCTTC. Translation gives CASTTPLAGVRNEQFF.

The V call is TRBV28, the J call TRBJ2-1; 7 nucleotides line up with TRBD2. Trimming took 1 base from V and 5 from J; bases not matched to a gene: 11. The CDR3 spans 17 residues. Germline CDR1 reads MDHEN; CDR2 reads SYDVKM. Written as DNA, the CDR3 is TGTGCCAGCAGTTTATTTCTCTGGGCTAGCGGAAACAATGAGCAGTTCTTC. Protein product: CASSLFLWASGNNEQFF.

This clone was detected a few times. The same CDR3 is also encoded by other DNA sequences in this sample. The gene calls are TRBV29-1 and TRBJ1-1; D is unclear. The length of the CDR3 is 10 residues. Looked up from germline, CDR1 is SQVTM and CDR2 is ANQGSEA. Trimming stripped 4 bases from V and 5 bases from J, with 5 bases between. CDR3 sequence (DNA): TGCAGCGTTGTTGATACTGAAGCTTTCTTT. This sequence encodes CSVVDTEAFF.

V usage is TRBV6-5 and J usage is TRBJ1-2; D may be TRBD1 (5 bases). Germline assignment: CDR1 MNHEY and CDR2 SVGAGI. V lost 4 bases and J 8 bases, leaving 23 bases between the germline ends. CDR3 length: 16 amino acids. In nucleotides, the CDR3 is TGTGCCAGCAGTTTCCGGGACTCCCGGACCCTAACCGGCTACACCTTC. Translation gives CASSFRDSRTLTGYTF.

On this clone itself: The identical CDR3 is also encoded by other nucleotide sequences in the sample. The chain uses TRBV5-1 and TRBJ1-1, with a weak D call TRBD1 (5 bases). This CDR3 region has 15 residues. Per germline, CDR1 SGHRS and CDR2 YFSETQ. Trimming removed 0 bases from V and 5 bases from J, with 14 bases in between. The CDR3 bases are TGCGCCAGCAGCTTGGGGCAGGGCGGGTCAACTGAAGCTTTCTTT. This gives the protein CASSLGQGGSTEAFF.

The chain is built from TRBV9 and TRBJ2-2; 9 nucleotides align to TRBD2. Germline CDR1 and CDR2: SGDLS and YYNGEE. V trimming: 0 bases; J trimming: 0 bases; junction bases outside the gene matches: 6. This CDR3 region has 18 residues. The CDR3 reads CASSVVVAGVSNTGELFF. As DNA, the CDR3 is TGTGCCAGCAGCGTAGTAGTAGCGGGAGTTTCGAACACCGGGGAGCTGTTTTTT.

This clone occurred once. The V call is TRBV7-8, the J call TRBJ1-1; 7 nucleotides agree with TRBD1. After removal of 1 base from V and 1 base from J, the junction contained 9 bases not matched to a gene. The CDR3 length is 17 residues. Germline values: CDR1 SGHVS, CDR2 FQNEAQ. The DNA for the CDR3 is TGTGCCAGCAGCTTAGTTCTCCCCAGGGGGAGGAACACTGAAGCTTTCTTT. It is translated as CASSLVLPRGRNTEAFF. The variable domain in full, with the rest retrieved from reference TRBV7-8 and TRBJ1-1, is GAGVSQSPRYKVAKRGQDVALRCDPISGHVSLFWYQQALGQGPEFLTYFQNEAQLDKSGLPSDRFFAERPEGSVSTLKIQRTQQEDSAVYLCASSLVLPRGRNTEAFFGQGTRLTVV.

The chain has TRBV9 and TRBJ2-1, with 9 bases aligning to TRBD2. The germline gives CDR1 SGDLS, CDR2 YYNGEE. This CDR3 has 14 amino acids. The trim removed 4 bases at V and 7 bases at J, leaving 6 bases unmatched. The CDR3 nucleotides read TGTGCCAGCAGCCCCGGGACTAGCTGGAATGAGCAGTTCTTC. It yields the protein CASSPGTSWNEQFF.

The V call is TRBV5-5, the J call TRBJ1-2; D remains ambiguous. Germline-derived CDR1 and CDR2 are SGHKS and YYEKEE (reference sequence). This CDR3 is 15 amino acids long. V lost 0 bases and J 4 bases, leaving 13 bases between the germline ends. For the CDR3, the DNA is TGTGCCAGCAGCTTGGGAGGGCACCCTTTCTATGGCTACACCTTC. This sequence encodes CASSLGGHPFYGYTF. Based on the CDR3 plus reference TRBV5-5 and TRBJ1-2, the full variable domain is DAGVTQSPTHLIKTRGQQVTLRCSPISGHKSVSWYQQVLGQGPQFIFQYYEKEERGRGNFPDRFSARQFPNYSSELNVNALLLGDSALYLCASSLGGHPFYGYTFGSGTRLTVV.

A few counts support this clone. The genes are TRBV6-1 and TRBJ1-5, with D tentatively TRBD1 (6 bases). The CDR3 totals 16 residues. Germline lookup yields CDR1 MNHNS and CDR2 SASEGT. The V end lost 3 bases, the J end lost 0 bases, and 12 bases lay between the germline ends. Written as DNA, the CDR3 is TGTGCCAGCAGTGAGCTACAGGGACGTAGCAATCAGCCCCAGCATTTT. Residues: CASSELQGRSNQPQHF.

This clone was recorded once. V is TRBV15 and J is TRBJ2-3, with a tentative D call TRBD1 (6 bases). The CDR3 covers 16 residues. V lost 1 base, J lost 6 bases, and 17 bases lay in between. Per the germline V gene, CDR1 is LNHNV and CDR2 is YYDKDF (reference sequence). CDR3 sequence: CATSRGLLGALDTQYF. The CDR3 DNA follows: TGTGCCACCAGCAGAGGCTTGTTGGGGGCTCTTGATACGCAGTATTTT.

V usage is TRBV2 and J usage is TRBJ2-5; D ambiguous. CDR3 length equals 14 residues. Germline CDR1 is SNHLY and CDR2 is FYNNEI. The V end lost 5 bases, the J end lost 0 bases, and 10 bases lay between the germline ends. CDR3 nucleotide sequence: TGTGCCAGCAGTTCATATCGGAACCAAGAGACCCAGTACTTC. Translated: CASSSYRNQETQYF.

In this sample, this clone turned up once. The chain is built from TRBV6-5 and TRBJ2-1; D not resolved. Per germline, CDR1 MNHEY and CDR2 SVGAGI. Trimming removed 2 bases from V and 8 bases from J, with 16 bases in between. This CDR3 is built from 15 residues. The CDR3 is CASSYRLKRVDEQFF. The CDR3 bases are TGTGCCAGCAGTTACAGACTCAAAAGGGTGGATGAGCAGTTCTTC.

The DNA for the CDR3 is TGTGCCAGCAGTGTAAGCGGGAGGGCCGGGGGAGAGACCCAGTACTTC. Its translation is CASSVSGRAGGETQYF. J is TRBJ2-5 and V is TRBV25-1, with TRBD2 identical over 10 bases. The trim removed 4 bases at V and 4 bases at J, leaving 9 bases unmatched. Germline CDR1 and CDR2: MGHDK and SYGVNS. This CDR3 region has 16 residues.

V and J are TRBV9 and TRBJ1-1, with 7 positions matching TRBD1. This CDR3 region has 13 residues. CDR1 is SGDLS, CDR2 YYNGEE, per germline. The J segment lost 4 bases and the V segment lost 3 bases, leaving 3 bases of the junction unmatched. This CDR3 reads CASSEYRGTEAFF. CDR3 sequence (DNA): TGTGCCAGCAGCGAATACAGGGGCACTGAAGCTTTCTTT.

This chain links TRBV9 with TRBJ2-1; TRBD2 agrees at 8 bases. With 3 bases clipped from V and 2 bases from J, the junction kept 7 bases outside the gene matches. The length of the CDR3 is 16 residues. Per germline, CDR1 SGDLS and CDR2 YYNGEE. The CDR3 is CASSAKRELTYNEQFF. CDR3 DNA: TGTGCCAGCAGCGCCAAGCGGGAGTTGACCTACAATGAGCAGTTCTTC.

This rearrangement joins TRBV27 to TRBJ1-5, with no clear D. Germline V gene lookup returns CDR1 MNHEY and CDR2 SMNVEV (reference sequence). Trimming pared 0 bases from V and 9 bases from J, leaving 15 bases between. The CDR3 has 15 residues. CDR3 coding DNA: TGTGCCAGCAGTTTATCGGCGGGGTCGTTTTCGCCCCAGCATTTT. As protein: CASSLSAGSFSPQHF.

The rearrangement joins TRBV21-1 to TRBJ1-4; the listed D gene, TRBD1, was not tested against the DNA. TRBV21-1 is termed a pseudogene. The CDR3 totals 17 residues. The CDR3 spells CASSKDGSPQVVEKLFF. DNA for the CDR3: TGTGCCAGCAGCAAAGACGGCAGCCCCCAGGTGGTTGAAAAACTGTTTTTT.